Presented here are 22 T cell receptor beta chains from one specimen sequenced in a study of T cell responses to AZD1222 COVID-19 vaccine. The data were produced by immunoSEQ multiplex PCR, yet TCRdb's version contains in-frame clones alone and is incomplete. The sample lists about 140,000 clones, approximately 90% seen once, with 5% to 6.5% in the top ten. Source: peripheral blood, taken on day 0 of AZD1222 vaccination. These receptors all stem from an adult in good health.

This chain links TRBV29-1 with TRBJ2-1; 10 bases are a match to TRBD2. The germline gives CDR1 SQVTM, CDR2 ANQGSEA. The V and J ends lost 7 bases and 6 bases, in that order; junction bases with no gene match: 9. This CDR3 spans 14 amino acids. The CDR3, as DNA: TGCAGCGGCGGATCTAGCGGGAGAGGCAATGAGCAGTTCTTC. Its protein is CSGGSSGRGNEQFF.

The chain has TRBV14 and TRBJ1-1; possibly TRBD1 for D (5 bases). CDR1 and CDR2 (germline): SGHDN, FVKESK. V was shortened by 4 bases and J by 11 bases, with 14 bases between the two germline ends. CDR3 length equals 12 residues. The chain's CDR3 is CASSLPPGPAFF. In DNA, the CDR3 is TGTGCCAGCAGCCTCCCACCGGGACCGGCTTTCTTT. Looking up the rest from reference TRBV14 and TRBJ1-1 gives the full variable domain: EAGVTQFPSHSVIEKGQTVTLRCDPISGHDNLYWYRRVMGKEIKFLLHFVKESKQDESGMPNNRFLAERTGGTYSTLKVQPAELEDSGVYFCASSLPPGPAFFGQGTRLTVV.

The chain combines TRBV10-3 with TRBJ2-2; a weak D match, TRBD2 (6 bases). V dropped 6 bases and J dropped 0 bases, with 14 bases sitting between them. The germline CDR1 and CDR2 sequences are ENHRY and SYGVKD. This CDR3 is built from 16 residues. The CDR3 sequence: CAISGGAPANTGELFF. For the CDR3, the DNA is TGTGCCATCAGCGGAGGGGCCCCAGCGAACACCGGGGAGCTGTTTTTT.

V is TRBV5-6 and J is TRBJ1-6; no reliable D call. This CDR3 has 16 residues. V was pared by 4 bases and J by 2 bases, with 13 bases between. Per the germline V gene, CDR1 is SGHDT and CDR2 is YYEEEE. The CDR3 spells CASSAAQNPYNSPLHF. The CDR3, as DNA: TGTGCCAGCAGCGCCGCACAGAACCCCTATAATTCACCCCTCCACTTT.

The chain recombines TRBV3-1 (or the pseudogene TRBV3-2) with TRBJ2-3; D is uncertain. The germline gives CDR1 LGHDT, CDR2 YNNKEL (reference sequence). V shed 5 bases and J shed 5 bases, with 11 bases lying between them. The CDR3 has 13 amino acids. The CDR3 DNA sequence: TGTGCCAGCAGCAAAACCTACGGAGATACGCAGTATTTT. It translates to CASSKTYGDTQYF.

The chain employs TRBV4-3 and TRBJ2-3; D may be TRBD1 or TRBD2 (6 bases each). There are 15 residues in the CDR3. V lost 2 bases and J lost 4, with 13 bases in between. In germline, CDR1 is LGHNA, CDR2 YSLEER. Here the CDR3 reads CASSQFRGGPDTQYF. The CDR3 nucleotides read TGCGCCAGCAGCCAATTCAGGGGAGGCCCAGATACGCAGTATTTT.

This chain connects TRBV18 to TRBJ2-1; 10 nucleotides line up with TRBD2. This CDR3 comprises 20 residues. With V trimmed by 4 bases and J by 0 bases, 15 bases remained unmatched. Germline V gene sequence: CDR1 KGHSH, CDR2 LQKENI. This CDR3 is CASSRRLSGRAQDSYNEQFF. The CDR3 DNA reads TGTGCCAGCTCACGACGGTTGAGCGGGAGGGCCCAAGACTCCTACAATGAGCAGTTCTTC. Together with reference TRBV18 and TRBJ2-1, the CDR3 gives the full variable domain: NAGVMQNPRHLVRRRGQEARLRCSPMKGHSHVYWYRQLPEEGLKFMVYLQKENIIDESGMPKERFSAEFPKEGPSILRIQQVVRGDSAAYFCASSRRLSGRAQDSYNEQFFGPGTRLTVL.

Written as DNA, the CDR3 is TGCGCCAGCAGCTTGGAGGGTTATGGAAACACCATATATTTT. Its protein product is CASSLEGYGNTIYF. The V call is TRBV5-1, the J call TRBJ1-3, with no clear D. CDR3 length: 14 residues. Trimming stripped 0 bases from V and 3 bases from J, with 7 bases between. Germline V CDR1 and CDR2: SGHRS, YFSETQ.

The chain links TRBV12-5 to TRBJ2-7; TRBD2 agrees at 13 bases. This CDR3 contains 21 residues. The J segment lost 2 bases and the V segment lost 1 base, leaving 17 bases of the junction unmatched. Germline V gene sequence: CDR1 LGHNT, CDR2 FRNRAP. The CDR3 DNA sequence: TGTGCTAGTGGTTTGGGGACTAGCGGGAGTTCTCACGCATATCCAACCTACGAGCAGTACTTC. This codes for CASGLGTSGSSHAYPTYEQYF. Full variable domain (outside the CDR3, taken from reference TRBV12-5 and TRBJ2-7): DARVTQTPRHKVTEMGQEVTMRCQPILGHNTVFWYRQTMMQGLELLAYFRNRAPLDDSGMPKDRFSAEMPDATLATLKIQPSEPRDSAVYFCASGLGTSGSSHAYPTYEQYFGPGTRLTVT.

As DNA, the CDR3 is TGTGCCAGTAGCCGACCGGGACATATCAATTCACCCCTCCACTTT. The encoded protein is CASSRPGHINSPLHF. This rearrangement joins TRBV19 to TRBJ1-6; weak D call: TRBD1 (6 bases). Trimming stripped 6 bases from V and 7 bases from J, with 16 bases between. The V gene's germline CDR1 is LNHDA and CDR2 SQIVND (reference sequence). The CDR3 length is 15 residues.

V gene TRBV18 combines with J gene TRBJ2-7, with 8 bases lining up with TRBD1. Unmatched junction bases numbered 8, after V lost 0 bases and J lost 4 bases. This CDR3 contains 16 residues. Germline V gene data show CDR1 as KGHSH and CDR2 as LQKENI. This CDR3 reads CASSPPSGRGRYEQYF. The CDR3 DNA reads TGTGCCAGCTCACCACCAAGTGGCAGGGGGCGATACGAGCAGTACTTC.

This chain uses TRBV7-9 with TRBJ1-4; D is perhaps TRBD1 (5 bases). Germline V gives CDR1 SEHNR, CDR2 FQNEAQ (reference sequence). The CDR3 is 16 amino acids. V was cut by 0 bases and J by 4 bases, with 12 bases left in between. The CDR3 sequence: CASSLARDLHNEKLFF. In nucleotides, the CDR3 is TGTGCCAGCAGCTTAGCCCGGGACCTTCATAATGAAAAACTGTTTTTT. Together with reference TRBV7-9 and TRBJ1-4, the CDR3 gives the full variable domain: DTGVSQNPRHKITKRGQNVTFRCDPISEHNRLYWYRQTLGQGPEFLTYFQNEAQLEKSRLLSDRFSAERPKGSFSTLEIQRTEQGDSAMYLCASSLARDLHNEKLFFGSGTQLSVL.

The rearrangement joins TRBV12-5 to TRBJ2-6, with 7 bases identical to TRBD1. Germline V gene sequence: CDR1 LGHNT, CDR2 FRNRAP. The CDR3 is 17 residues long. V was clipped by 6 bases and J by 0 bases; unmatched bases: 8. CDR3 region: CASGTDRSHSGANVLTF. The DNA for the CDR3 is TGTGCTAGTGGGACGGACAGGTCACACTCTGGGGCCAACGTCCTGACTTTC.

This chain links TRBV6-5 with TRBJ1-2, with D uncertain. Trimming stripped 8 bases from V and 4 bases from J, with 11 bases between. The CDR3 is made up of 12 amino acids. Germline-derived CDR1 and CDR2 are MNHEY and SVGAGI. The DNA for the CDR3 is TGTGCCAGCCTGGGCAGCCTCTATGGCTACACCTTC. It is translated as CASLGSLYGYTF.

The genes are TRBV7-3 and TRBJ1-1; D perhaps matches TRBD1 (5 bases). Looked up from germline, CDR1 is SGHTA and CDR2 is FQGTGA. This CDR3 has 16 amino acids. The germline V and J ends were trimmed by 2 bases and 6 bases, with 19 bases remaining between them. The CDR3 protein is CASSLLRRGSAAEAFF. CDR3 DNA: TGTGCCAGCAGCTTACTCCGTAGGGGTTCGGCGGCTGAAGCTTTCTTT.

The chain employs TRBV4-1 and TRBJ2-1, with D perhaps TRBD2 (5 bases). Per the germline V gene, CDR1 is MGHRA and CDR2 is YSYEKL. V dropped 1 base and J dropped 8 bases, with 12 bases sitting between them. The CDR3 covers 14 residues. CDR3 protein: CASSQVGLKDEQFF. The CDR3 DNA reads as TGCGCCAGCAGCCAAGTCGGACTTAAGGATGAGCAGTTCTTC.

The chain couples TRBV7-6 to TRBJ1-1, with D uncertain. Germline lookup yields CDR1 SGHVS and CDR2 FNYEAQ. The CDR3 totals 15 residues. The V gene lost 1 base and the J gene lost 0 bases, with 9 bases spanning the gap. The CDR3 is CASSLEADMNTEAFF. The CDR3, as DNA: TGTGCCAGCAGCTTAGAAGCGGATATGAACACTGAAGCTTTCTTT. Full variable domain (remainder filled in from reference TRBV7-6 and TRBJ1-1): GAGVSQSPRYKVTKRGQDVALRCDPISGHVSLYWYRQALGQGPEFLTYFNYEAQQDKSGLPNDRFSAERPEGSISTLTIQRTEQRDSAMYRCASSLEADMNTEAFFGQGTRLTVV.

The gene calls are TRBV24-1 and TRBJ2-1, with 9 bases identical to TRBD2. The CDR3 is 14 residues long. Germline V gene lookup returns CDR1 KGHDR and CDR2 SFDVKD. V dropped 5 bases and J dropped 4; count of bases not matched to a gene: 2. The CDR3 DNA sequence: TGTGCCACCAGTGGACTAGCGGATTACAATGAGCAGTTCTTC. This codes for CATSGLADYNEQFF.

The genes are TRBV3-1 (or the pseudogene TRBV3-2) and TRBJ1-4; a weak D match, TRBD1 (6 bases). Trimming left V 0 bases short and J 4 bases short, with 15 bases between. CDR1 and CDR2 from the germline V gene are LGHDT and YNNKEL (reference sequence). This CDR3 contains 17 residues. The DNA for the CDR3 is TGTGCCAGCAGCCAAGAGCACGGGGGGGCCAGTAATGAAAAACTGTTTTTT. It codes for CASSQEHGGASNEKLFF.

The J gene is TRBJ1-1, the V gene TRBV29-1, with D possibly TRBD1 on 6 matching bases. The CDR3 covers 12 residues. CDR1 SQVTM and CDR2 ANQGSEA come from the germline V gene. Trimming removed 7 bases at V and 5 bases at J, with 14 bases between. The CDR3 DNA is TGCAGCGGTGACGGGGGCGGGACTGAAGCTTTCTTT. It codes for CSGDGGGTEAFF.

The chain links TRBV19 to TRBJ2-7; tentative D call: TRBD1 (7 bases). The CDR3 length is 14 residues. Germline loops: CDR1 LNHDA, CDR2 SQIVND (reference sequence). The V gene lost 7 bases and the J gene lost 4 bases, with 17 bases spanning the gap. The CDR3 loop reads CASTPGAGGYEQYF. As DNA, the CDR3 is TGTGCCAGTACCCCGGGGGCAGGGGGATACGAGCAGTACTTC.

CDR3: CATGLDSSTDTQYF. DNA of the CDR3: TGTGCCACTGGACTAGACTCTAGCACAGATACGCAGTATTTT. This rearrangement joins TRBV5-4 to TRBJ2-3, with TRBD2 matching over 7 bases. The V gene end was trimmed by 9 bases and the J gene end by 0 bases; junction bases not matched to a gene: 7. Germline CDR1 and CDR2: SGHNT and YYREEE (reference sequence). This CDR3 has 14 amino acids.